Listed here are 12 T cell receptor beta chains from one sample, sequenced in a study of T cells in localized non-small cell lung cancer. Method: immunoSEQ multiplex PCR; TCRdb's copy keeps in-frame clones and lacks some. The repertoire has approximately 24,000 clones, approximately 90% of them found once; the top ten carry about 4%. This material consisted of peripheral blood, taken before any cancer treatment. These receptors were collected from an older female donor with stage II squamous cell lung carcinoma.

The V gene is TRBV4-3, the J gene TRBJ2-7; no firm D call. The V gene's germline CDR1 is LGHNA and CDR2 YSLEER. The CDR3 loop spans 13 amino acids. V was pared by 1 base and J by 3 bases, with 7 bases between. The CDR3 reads CASSQGSLYEQYF. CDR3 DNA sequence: TGCGCCAGCAGCCAAGGTAGTCTCTACGAGCAGTACTTC.

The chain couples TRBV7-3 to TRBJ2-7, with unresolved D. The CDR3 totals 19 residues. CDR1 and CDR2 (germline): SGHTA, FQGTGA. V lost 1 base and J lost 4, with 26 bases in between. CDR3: CASSLRLKQTKRNAYEQYF. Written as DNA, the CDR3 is TGTGCCAGCAGCTTAAGGCTCAAACAGACCAAGAGAAATGCTTACGAGCAGTACTTC.

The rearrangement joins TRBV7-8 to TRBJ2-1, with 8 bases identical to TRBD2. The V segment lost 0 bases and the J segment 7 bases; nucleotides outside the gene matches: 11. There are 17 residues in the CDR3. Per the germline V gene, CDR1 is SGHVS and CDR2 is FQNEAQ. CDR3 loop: CASSLALSGMRPNEQFF. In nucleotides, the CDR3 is TGTGCCAGCAGCTTAGCGCTTAGCGGGATGAGGCCTAATGAGCAGTTCTTC. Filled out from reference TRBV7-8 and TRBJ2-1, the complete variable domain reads GAGVSQSPRYKVAKRGQDVALRCDPISGHVSLFWYQQALGQGPEFLTYFQNEAQLDKSGLPSDRFFAERPEGSVSTLKIQRTQQEDSAVYLCASSLALSGMRPNEQFFGPGTRLTVL.

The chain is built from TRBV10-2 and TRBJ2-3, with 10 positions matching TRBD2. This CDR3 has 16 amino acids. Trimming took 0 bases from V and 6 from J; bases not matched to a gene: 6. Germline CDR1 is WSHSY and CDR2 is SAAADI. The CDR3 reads CASSESPSGGGDTQYF. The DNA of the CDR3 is TGCGCCAGCAGTGAGTCACCTAGCGGGGGTGGGGATACGCAGTATTTT.

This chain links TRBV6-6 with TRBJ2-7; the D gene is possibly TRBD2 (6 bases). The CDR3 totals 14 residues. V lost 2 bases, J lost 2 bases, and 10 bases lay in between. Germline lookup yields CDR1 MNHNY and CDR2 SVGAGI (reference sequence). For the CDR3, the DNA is TGTGCCAGCAGTTACGGGGCGGGGCCCTACGAGCAGTACTTC. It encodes CASSYGAGPYEQYF.

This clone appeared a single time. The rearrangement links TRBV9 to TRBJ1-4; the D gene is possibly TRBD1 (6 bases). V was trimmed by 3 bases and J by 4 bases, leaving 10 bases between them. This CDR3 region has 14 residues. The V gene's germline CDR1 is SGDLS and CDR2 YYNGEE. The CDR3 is CASSEGGFNEKLFF. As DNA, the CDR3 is TGTGCCAGCAGCGAGGGGGGGTTTAATGAAAAACTGTTTTTT. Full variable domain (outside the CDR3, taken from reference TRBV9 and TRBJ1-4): DSGVTQTPKHLITATGQRVTLRCSPRSGDLSVYWYQQSLDQGLQFLIQYYNGEERAKGNILERFSAQQFPDLHSELNLSSLELGDSALYFCASSEGGFNEKLFFGSGTQLSVL.

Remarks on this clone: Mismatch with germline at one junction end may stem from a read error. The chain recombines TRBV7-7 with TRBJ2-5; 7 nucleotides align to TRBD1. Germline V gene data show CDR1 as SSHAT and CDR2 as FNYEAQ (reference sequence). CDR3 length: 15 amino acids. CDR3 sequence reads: CASSLAGTVEETQYF. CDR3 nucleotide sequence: TGTGCTAGCAGCTTAGCCGGGACAGTGGAAGAGACCCAGTACTTC.

CDR3 sequence (DNA): TGCGCCAGCAGCCGATCCGCGGGGGCCAACGTCCTGACTTTC. It translates to CASSRSAGANVLTF. J is TRBJ2-6 and V is TRBV5-1; D remains unclear. CDR1 is SGHRS and CDR2 is YFSETQ in the germline V gene. This CDR3 has 14 residues. V dropped 4 bases and J dropped 4 bases, with 9 bases sitting between them.

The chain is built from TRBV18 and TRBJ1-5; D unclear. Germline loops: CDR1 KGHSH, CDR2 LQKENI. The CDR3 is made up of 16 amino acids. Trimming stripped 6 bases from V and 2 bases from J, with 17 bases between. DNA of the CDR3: TGTGCCAGCTCGAGCAGGCCTTTGCAGGGCAATCAGCCCCAGCATTTT. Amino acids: CASSSRPLQGNQPQHF.

The CDR3 region is CASSPTDSLNTEAFF. CDR3 bases: TGTGCCAGCTCACCTACCGACAGTTTGAACACTGAAGCTTTCTTT. This chain uses TRBV18 with TRBJ1-1; weak D call: TRBD1 (5 bases). Trimming stripped 3 bases from V and 0 bases from J, with 11 bases between. The CDR3 is 15 amino acids. The germline gives CDR1 KGHSH, CDR2 LQKENI.

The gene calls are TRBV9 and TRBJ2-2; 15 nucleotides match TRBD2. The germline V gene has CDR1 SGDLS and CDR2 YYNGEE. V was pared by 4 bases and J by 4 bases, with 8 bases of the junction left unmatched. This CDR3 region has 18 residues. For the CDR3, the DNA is TGTGCCAGCAGCTCTGGAACGGGACTAGCGGGGGGCACCGGGGAGCTGTTTTTT. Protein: CASSSGTGLAGGTGELFF. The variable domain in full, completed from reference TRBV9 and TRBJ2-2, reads DSGVTQTPKHLITATGQRVTLRCSPRSGDLSVYWYQQSLDQGLQFLIQYYNGEERAKGNILERFSAQQFPDLHSELNLSSLELGDSALYFCASSSGTGLAGGTGELFFGEGSRLTVL.

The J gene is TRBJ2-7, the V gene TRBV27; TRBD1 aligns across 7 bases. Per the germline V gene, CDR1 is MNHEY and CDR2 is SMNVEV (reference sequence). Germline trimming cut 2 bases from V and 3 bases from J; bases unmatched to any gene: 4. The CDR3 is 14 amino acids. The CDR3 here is CASSLRDSLYEQYF. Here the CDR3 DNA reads TGTGCCAGCAGTTTAAGGGACAGCCTCTACGAGCAGTACTTC.